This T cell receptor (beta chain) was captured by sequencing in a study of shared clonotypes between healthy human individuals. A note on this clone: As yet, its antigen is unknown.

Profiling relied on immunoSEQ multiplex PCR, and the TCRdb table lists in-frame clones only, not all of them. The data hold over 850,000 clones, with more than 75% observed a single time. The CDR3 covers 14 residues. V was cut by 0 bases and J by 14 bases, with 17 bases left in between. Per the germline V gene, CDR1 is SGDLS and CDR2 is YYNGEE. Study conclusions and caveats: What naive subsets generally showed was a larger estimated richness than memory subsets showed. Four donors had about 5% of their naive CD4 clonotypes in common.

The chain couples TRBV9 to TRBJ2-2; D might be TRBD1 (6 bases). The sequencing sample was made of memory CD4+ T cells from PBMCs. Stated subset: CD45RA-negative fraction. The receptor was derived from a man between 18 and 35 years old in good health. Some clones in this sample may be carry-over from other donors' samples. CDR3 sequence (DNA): TGTGCCAGCAGCGTAGATGGGGACACACGAAGACTGTTTTTT. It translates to CASSVDGDTRRLFF.